Listed here is a single TCR beta chain. Its antigen specificity is not known. The sample holds no much larger clone one base away, and base qualities are not on file. CDR1 and CDR2 are read off the germline V gene as MNHEY and SVGAGI. Deletion took 0 bases off V and 2 bases off J, with a span of 11 bases between the germline ends. The CDR3, cysteine through phenylalanine, is 15 amino acids long. The CDR3 DNA has 45 bases and is translated from base 1. The sample is drawn from a study of sequential checkpoint blockade in melanoma (dated by TCRdb to between 2019 and 2020). Turning to the overall study: In a 1:1 randomization, patients received either first-line nivolumab then ipilimumab (arm A) or ipilimumab then nivolumab (arm B). Maintenance nivolumab was given following each of the two trial sequences.

The treatment or condition label of this sample denotes: randomized to nivolumab then ipilimumab (arm A) or the reverse (arm B). No trial patient had received prior DNA-damaging chemotherapy. Live CD3+CD8+ cells negative for CD19 and CD56 were sorted from thawed PBMCs on a FACS Aria II flow cytometer. The samples were obtained from melanoma patients enrolled in CheckMate 064, an open-label, randomized phase II trial testing sequential checkpoint blockade. Peripheral blood mononuclear cells were obtained through leukapheresis, purified using Ficoll-Paque, and frozen in human serum containing approximately 9.3% DMSO. Immediately after sorting, the purity of sorted blood CD3+CD8+ cells was verified to be >95%, after which DNA was extracted. The immunoSEQ Assay was used to immunosequence TCRbeta CDR3 regions from genomic DNA. Before high-throughput sequencing, genomic DNA was amplified using bias-controlled multiplex PCR. In the source study's methods: To quantify the absolute abundance of each unique TCRbeta CDR3 region, the sequences were collapsed and filtered. Clonality, defined as 1 minus Pielou's evenness, was calculated using only productive rearrangements. A previously published method was used to identify clones whose frequencies were significantly greater in on-treatment samples than in baseline samples. Sourced from immuneACCESS, this table was stored by TCRdb with only in-frame sequences that have V and J called. A share of the clones is absent; for the studies checked, an unresolved V gene accounts for under half, and the remainder has no known explanation. V and J calls plus clone size are reproduced from that table; the DNA served to infer D and trimming. The sample data list 15,000 to 20,000 clones, and roughly 71% of these were observed just once. The ten largest clones take up approximately 10% of the sample.

Here is what the overall study found, with its caveats: The model for predicting response that combines TCR metrics with mutation burden needs to be validated in larger, independent patient cohorts.

The receptor chain draws on TRBV6-5 and TRBJ2-7; a weak D assignment points to TRBD1 (5 bases agree). The clonotype comes from a human donor with melanoma. Sequences were derived from CD8+ T cells sorted from blood (inferred from file names), sampled from a patient given nivolumab and ipilimumab in sequence. CDR3 sequence: CASSYSGQATYEQYF. At the DNA level, the sequence is TGTGCCAGCAGTTACTCGGGGCAAGCCACCTACGAGCAGTACTTC.